Sequencing of this T cell receptor beta chain was carried out in a study of blood T cell repertoires in COVID-19. About the study: COVID-19 samples, acute and convalescent, were from the United States, Italy and Spain. Sample material is recorded as cDNA or gDNA derived from T cells, B-cell-depleted T cells, or PBMCs.

Germline CDR1 reads SGDLS; CDR2 reads YYNGEE. CDR3 length: 14 amino acids. V lost 3 bases and J 6 bases, leaving 13 bases between the germline ends. Authors' analysis steps: The assay estimated nucleated cells by amplifying reference gene primers. Sequencing used immunoSEQ multiplex PCR; TCRdb keeps in-frame clones, though not all of them. V and J calls and clone size are those listed in that table; D and trimming were worked out from the DNA. The sample lists about 290,000 clones, around four fifths occurring once. The V gene is TRBV9, the J gene TRBJ1-3; TRBD1 might be the D (5 bases). Sequenced: peripheral blood. The TCR comes from a woman aged 45 to 65 with active or convalescent COVID-19. CDR3 in DNA: TGTGCCAGCAGCGCGGGAGAGGGGCTAAACACCATATATTTT. As protein: CASSAGEGLNTIYF.